This T cell receptor beta chain was observed in a study of blood T cell repertoires in COVID-19. Data came from immunoSEQ multiplex PCR; TCRdb stores just in-frame clones and leaves some out. The table shows approximately 150,000 clones, with about 80% occurring only once. Deletions cut 5 bases from V and 4 bases from J, with 11 bases between. The CDR3 loop spans 13 amino acids. Sequencing was carried out using peripheral blood. The chain combines TRBV12-3 or TRBV12-4 with TRBJ1-2; the D is unclear. The receptor was isolated from a woman older than 75 with acute or convalescent COVID-19. The CDR3 region is CASSDGALYGYTF. The CDR3 nucleotides are TGTGCCAGCAGTGATGGTGCACTCTATGGCTACACCTTC.